The source of this T cell receptor beta chain is a study of graft-versus-host responses after intestinal transplantation. Study as a whole: Recipients were all induced with anti-thymocyte globulin, then given tacrolimus and steroids for 2 to 4 years. Overall study findings and caveats: Patients with graft-donor T cell macrochimerism had high graft-versus-host to host-versus-graft clonal ratios in allografts. Analysis identified GvH clones in recipient marrow, with some appearing first in ileum or blood.

Note on this clone: Its antigen is still unknown.

Measured with immunoSEQ multiplex PCR; TCRdb has only the in-frame clones, and not every one. The sample has about 26,000 clones; over 80% are singletons. The germline CDR1 and CDR2 sequences are SGHNT and YENEEA. There are 14 residues in the CDR3. V lost 0 bases and J lost 5, with 9 bases in between. This clonotype was obtained from a human donor who received an intestinal transplant. The sample consisted of unstimulated CD4+ T cells sorted from spleen or lymph node cells, taken before intestinal transplant. V and J are TRBV11-3 and TRBJ2-3; the D is unclear. CDR3 amino acids: CASSLEGGEDTQYF. The CDR3 DNA reads TGTGCCAGCAGCTTAGAGGGTGGGGAAGATACGCAGTATTTT. Variable domain in full (rest from reference TRBV11-3 and TRBJ2-3): EAGVVQSPRYKIIEKKQPVAFWCNPISGHNTLYWYLQNLGQGPELLIRYENEEAVDDSQLPKDRFSAERLKGVDSTLKIQPAELGDSAVYLCASSLEGGEDTQYFGPGTRLTVL.